A selection of T cell receptor beta chains follows, all from one sample in a study of T-cell reconstitution after alpha-beta-depleted transplantation in children. TCRdb called the PCR reads again in MiXCR, with one record for every CDR3 protein. The top ten hold around 4.4% of the sample, which has about 200,000 distinct CDR3 sequences, roughly 6% seen once. The sequenced sample was PBMCs, obtained before TCRalphabeta/CD19-depleted stem cell transplant. These receptors originate from a girl in the first two years of life with combined immunodeficiency, due to receive a stem cell transplant. Both conserved end residues are part of each CDR3. D genes are given only for firm matches. The size field reads how often the clone was seen (once, few, many) or a class if it is expanded.

clone_size,v_call,j_call,cdr3_length,d_call,cdr3_nt,cdr3_aa
many,TRBV9,TRBJ2-3,12,-,TGTGCCAGCAGCCTGGACGGGTTTACGCAGTATTTT,CASSLDGFTQYF
many,TRBV20-1,TRBJ2-1,14,-,TGCAGTGCTAGAAATGCGGGGCTCTACAATGAGCAGTTCTTC,CSARNAGLYNEQFF
many,TRBV4-3,TRBJ2-3,13,-,TGCGCCAGCAGCCGCGGGATAGTAGATACGCAGTATTTT,CASSRGIVDTQYF
many,TRBV29-1,TRBJ2-7,13,TRBD1,TGCAGCGTCGAACAAACGGGCAGGGGGGAGCAGTACTTC,CSVEQTGRGEQYF
many,TRBV5-1,TRBJ1-2,13,-,TGCGCCAGCAGCTTGGAAGGATCCGGTGGCTACACCTTC,CASSLEGSGGYTF
few,TRBV12-3/TRBV12-4,TRBJ2-7,16,-,TGTGCCAGCGCGTTTCCGATAAACAGGGGAGGAAACGAGCAGTACTTC,CASAFPINRGGNEQYF
many,TRBV12-3/TRBV12-4,TRBJ2-1,14,TRBD2,TGTGCCAGCAGTTTGGGGACTAGCGGGAGTGAGCAGTTCTTC,CASSLGTSGSEQFF
many,TRBV3-1,TRBJ2-7,18,TRBD2,TGTGCCAGCAGCCAATATAGCGGGGGGGCTGGAAAGAACTACGAGCAGTACTTC,CASSQYSGGAGKNYEQYF
few,TRBV4-2,TRBJ2-1,16,TRBD2,TGTGCCAGCAGCCAAGCGGGAGGGCGGTCATACAATGAGCAGTTCTTC,CASSQAGGRSYNEQFF
many,TRBV12-3/TRBV12-4,TRBJ2-5,14,TRBD2,TGTGCCAGCAGTCCGCTACTAGCGGAAGAGACCCAGTACTTC,CASSPLLAEETQYF
many,TRBV7-8,TRBJ2-2,11,-,TGTGCCAGCAGTGAGGCCGGGACGCTGTTTTTT,CASSEAGTLFF
many,TRBV7-9,TRBJ1-1,15,-,TGTGCCAGCAGCGAAGATCCGAGGGGATACACTGAAGCTTTCTTT,CASSEDPRGYTEAFF
many,TRBV5-1,TRBJ1-2,15,-,TGCGCCAGCAGCTTGTTCTCAGAAGGGGGCTATGGCTACACCTTC,CASSLFSEGGYGYTF
many,TRBV28,TRBJ1-1,14,-,TGTGCCAGCAGTTTTCTGCAATTGAACACTGAAGCTTTCTTT,CASSFLQLNTEAFF
many,TRBV7-9,TRBJ1-1,14,-,TGTGCCAGCAGCTCAACGAATGGGAACACTGAAGCTTTCTTT,CASSSTNGNTEAFF
many,TRBV6-1,TRBJ2-7,14,-,TGTGCCAGCAGCCCAACCACATCTCTCAACGAGCAGTACTTC,CASSPTTSLNEQYF
many,TRBV29-1,TRBJ1-1,13,-,TGCAGCGGGGGCTACGGATCGAACACTGAAGCTTTCTTT,CSGGYGSNTEAFF
many,TRBV7-8,TRBJ2-3,14,-,TGTGCCAGCAGCTTAACATTTTTGCCAGATACGCAGTATTTT,CASSLTFLPDTQYF
many,TRBV2,TRBJ1-6,12,-,TGTGCCAGCCGGGGGAAAGGTTCACCCCTCCACTTT,CASRGKGSPLHF
few,TRBV29-1,TRBJ1-2,16,TRBD1,TGCAGCGTTGAAAGCTGGGGTCCGGACAGGAGGGTAATCTACACCTTC,CSVESWGPDRRVIYTF
many,TRBV6-2/TRBV6-3,TRBJ1-5,15,-,TGTGCCAGCAGTCCAGGGTTCTATAGCAATCAGCCCCAGCATTTT,CASSPGFYSNQPQHF
many,TRBV4-2,TRBJ2-1,16,-,TGTGCCAGCAGCCATGCAGAACTAGCCCCCTACAATGAGCAGTTCTTC,CASSHAELAPYNEQFF
many,TRBV27,TRBJ2-4,16,-,TGTGCCAGCAGTTTATCGAGGGGCATCGCCAAAAACATTCAGTACTTC,CASSLSRGIAKNIQYF
many,TRBV20-1,TRBJ2-1,15,-,TGCAGTGCTAGAGATGGGGGGCTAGGGTCAAGTGAGCAGTTCTTC,CSARDGGLGSSEQFF
many,TRBV12-3/TRBV12-4,TRBJ2-7,14,-,TGTGCCAGCAGTTTCGGCCTGGTTTTGACCGAGCAGTACTTC,CASSFGLVLTEQYF
many,TRBV12-3/TRBV12-4,TRBJ2-1,13,TRBD1,TGTGCCAGCAGTCCTACAGGGGGGACGGTGCAGTTCTTC,CASSPTGGTVQFF
many,TRBV19,TRBJ2-1,13,TRBD1,TGTGCCAGTAGTCCGGGGACAGGGTATGAGCAGTTCTTC,CASSPGTGYEQFF
many,TRBV5-1,TRBJ2-2,13,-,TGCGCCAGTAATTACGGGAGCGTCGGGGAGCTGTTTTTT,CASNYGSVGELFF